The next 24 T cell receptor beta chains were all read from a single sample in a study of T-cell memory formation after mild COVID-19. One entry per CDR3 protein results from TCRdb running MiXCR on the 5' RACE reads. The sample includes 200,000 to 250,000 distinct CDR3 sequences, 15% of them seen just once. The sample consisted of PBMCs or a T cell subset sorted from them (not recorded which). Source of these receptors: an adult woman who had mild COVID-19 (a few samples of this study predate the infection). Cell type and time point are not known.

The chain employs TRBV12-3 or TRBV12-4 and TRBJ1-2, with TRBD1 matching 7 bases. There are 15 residues in the CDR3. The J segment lost 8 bases and the V segment lost 3 bases, leaving 12 bases of the junction unmatched. The CDR3 region has the DNA TGTGCCAGCAGTTTCAGGCGTAGGGGGCCGCGGGGCTACACCTTC. This gives the protein CASSFRRRGPRGYTF.

This clonotype was seen more than once but under ten times. The rearrangement uses TRBV19 and TRBJ2-7, with D possibly called TRBD1 or TRBD2 (5 bases each). V shed 3 bases and J shed 2 bases, with 14 bases lying between them. CDR1 and CDR2 from the germline V gene are LNHDA and SQIVND (reference sequence). There are 15 residues in the CDR3. CDR3 amino acids: CASSIGAFSPYEQYF. CDR3 nucleotides: TGTGCCAGTAGTATCGGGGCCTTTAGCCCCTACGAGCAGTACTTC. Supplemented by reference TRBV19 and TRBJ2-7, the full variable domain reads DGGITQSPKYLFRKEGQNVTLSCEQNLNHDAMYWYRQDPGQGLRLIYYSQIVNDFQKGDIAEGYSVSREKKESFPLTVTSAQKNPTAFYLCASSIGAFSPYEQYFGPGTRLTVT.

This clonotype was seen once. The V and J genes are TRBV4-1 and TRBJ1-3, with 7 positions matching TRBD1. Trimming cost V 3 bases and J 0 bases; bases outside gene matches: 8. The CDR3 totals 17 residues. Germline V gives CDR1 MGHRA, CDR2 YSYEKL. Here the CDR3 DNA reads TGCGCCAGCAGCCAGCCTCCCCAGGGGGTCTCTGGAAACACCATATATTTT. Its protein is CASSQPPQGVSGNTIYF.

The gene calls are TRBV12-3 or TRBV12-4 and TRBJ2-2; TRBD1 matches at 7 bases. The CDR3 totals 15 residues. V was pared by 8 bases and J by 2 bases, with 8 bases of the junction left unmatched. Written as DNA, the CDR3 is TGTGCCAGCGGATCCAACAGGGGAAACACCGGGGAGCTGTTTTTT. It yields the protein CASGSNRGNTGELFF.

The chain carries TRBV5-1 and TRBJ2-1; 11 nucleotides align to TRBD2. The V and J ends lost 5 bases and 7 bases, in that order; junction bases with no gene match: 11. The CDR3 covers 16 residues. Germline lookup yields CDR1 SGHRS and CDR2 YFSETQ. The CDR3 loop reads CASSSLAGGKGNEQFF. CDR3 DNA sequence: TGCGCCAGCAGTTCCCTAGCGGGAGGAAAGGGTAATGAGCAGTTCTTC.

This clonotype was seen at least ten times. The J gene is TRBJ2-5, the V gene TRBV7-9; 7 bases line up with TRBD2. Germline V gives CDR1 SEHNR, CDR2 FQNEAQ (reference sequence). This CDR3 has 12 amino acids. Germline trimming cut 5 bases from V and 11 bases from J; bases unmatched to any gene: 8. The CDR3 DNA reads TGTGCCAGCAGCCCCGGCGAGGGACTACAGTACTTC. Its protein is CASSPGEGLQYF. Drawing the rest from reference TRBV7-9 and TRBJ2-5, the complete variable domain is DTGVSQNPRHKITKRGQNVTFRCDPISEHNRLYWYRQTLGQGPEFLTYFQNEAQLEKSRLLSDRFSAERPKGSFSTLEIQRTEQGDSAMYLCASSPGEGLQYFGPGTRLLVL.

The chain is built from TRBV6-2 or TRBV6-3 and TRBJ2-5; D is perhaps TRBD2 (6 bases). Germline-derived CDR1 and CDR2 are MNHEY and SVGEGT. The ends were cut back, 2 bases at V and 7 bases at J, with 8 bases in the middle. The CDR3 is 12 amino acids. The CDR3 DNA sequence: TGTGCCAGCAGTTACGCCGGGAGGACCCAGTACTTC. It encodes CASSYAGRTQYF.

The V call is TRBV19, the J call TRBJ2-1, with 11 bases that match TRBD2. Per germline, CDR1 LNHDA and CDR2 SQIVND (reference sequence). V lost 5 bases, J lost 12 bases, and 9 bases stayed unmatched. The CDR3 length is 14 residues. The CDR3 DNA reads as TGTGCCAGTAGTGGTAGCGGGAGGGCCGAAGGGCAGTTCTTC. Amino acid sequence: CASSGSGRAEGQFF.

In its sample, this clonotype was seen a few times. This chain links TRBV12-3 or TRBV12-4 with TRBJ2-2; tentatively, D is TRBD2 (5 bases). The CDR3 sequence is 16 residues long. V was shortened by 2 bases and J by 0 bases, with 10 bases between the two germline ends. The CDR3 DNA follows: TGTGCCAGCAGTTTAACACCGGGATCGAACACCGGGGAGCTGTTTTTT. This translates into CASSLTPGSNTGELFF.

The chain uses TRBV20-1 and TRBJ1-2; weak D call: TRBD1 (5 bases). The ends were cut back, 5 bases at V and 8 bases at J, with 21 bases in the middle. Per the germline V gene, CDR1 is DFQATT and CDR2 is SNEGSKA (reference sequence). The CDR3 runs 14 residues. The CDR3 loop is CSASPNRQLSGYTF. CDR3 bases: TGCAGTGCTTCCCCCAACAGACAGCTATCGGGCTACACCTTC.

In its sample, this clonotype was seen many times. This rearrangement joins TRBV14 to TRBJ2-3; 9 bases line up with TRBD1. CDR1 SGHDN and CDR2 FVKESK come from the germline V gene. Trimming cost V 4 bases and J 4 bases; bases outside gene matches: 12. This CDR3 has 17 residues. This chain's CDR3 is CASSPHRGTGTPDTQYF. CDR3 nucleotide sequence: TGTGCCAGCAGCCCCCACCGCGGGACAGGGACGCCAGATACGCAGTATTTT. Full variable domain (rest looked up from reference TRBV14 and TRBJ2-3): EAGVTQFPSHSVIEKGQTVTLRCDPISGHDNLYWYRRVMGKEIKFLLHFVKESKQDESGMPNNRFLAERTGGTYSTLKVQPAELEDSGVYFCASSPHRGTGTPDTQYFGPGTRLTVL.

J is TRBJ2-3 and V is TRBV6-2 or TRBV6-3, with 10 bases that match TRBD2. V lost 2 bases, J lost 8 bases, and 16 bases stayed unmatched. CDR1 and CDR2 (germline): MNHEY, SVGEGT. The CDR3 totals 18 residues. The CDR3, as DNA: TGTGCCAGCAGTTACCGACAAAGCGGGAGGGCCGAGTTGGGTACGCAGTATTTT. Its protein is CASSYRQSGRAELGTQYF.

This clonotype came up a few times. The V call is TRBV12-3 or TRBV12-4, the J call TRBJ2-1; 10 bases agree with TRBD2. V was clipped by 3 bases and J by 10 bases; unmatched bases: 0. The CDR3 is 12 amino acids. The CDR3 spells CASSFSGGEQFF. The CDR3 DNA is TGTGCCAGCAGTTTTAGCGGGGGGGAGCAGTTCTTC.

This clonotype appeared a few times. CDR3 region: CASSPRVVSGSQETQYF. DNA of the CDR3: TGTGCCAGCAGCCCCCGGGTAGTAAGCGGGAGCCAAGAGACCCAGTACTTC. V and J are TRBV7-2 and TRBJ2-5; 8 positions match TRBD2. The CDR3 is 17 amino acids. The V gene's germline CDR1 is SGHTA and CDR2 FQGNSA. V lost 5 bases, J lost 1 base, and 12 bases stayed unmatched.

The gene calls are TRBV11-3 and TRBJ2-7, with D unclear. V lost 3 bases to trimming and J lost 2 bases, with 8 bases between them. From germline, CDR1 is SGHNT and CDR2 YENEEA. CDR3 length equals 13 residues. CDR3 DNA sequence: TGTGCCAGCAGCTTCCGACTGGCCTACGAGCAGTACTTC. Residues: CASSFRLAYEQYF. The full variable domain, completed using reference TRBV11-3 and TRBJ2-7, is EAGVVQSPRYKIIEKKQPVAFWCNPISGHNTLYWYLQNLGQGPELLIRYENEEAVDDSQLPKDRFSAERLKGVDSTLKIQPAELGDSAVYLCASSFRLAYEQYFGPGTRLTVT.

In this sample, this clonotype turned up once. V is TRBV10-3 and J is TRBJ2-2; no firm D call. Trimming pared 2 bases from V and 0 bases from J, leaving 7 bases between. The CDR3 sequence is 15 residues long. Germline V gene data show CDR1 as ENHRY and CDR2 as SYGVKD. CDR3: CAISEGLSNTGELFF. The CDR3 DNA is TGTGCCATCAGTGAGGGCCTTTCGAACACCGGGGAGCTGTTTTTT.

This clonotype has only a few counts. The chain is built from TRBV29-1 and TRBJ2-1; D is possibly TRBD2 (6 bases). There are 17 residues in the CDR3. Between the trimmed V and J ends, which lost 0 bases and 6 bases, there was a span of 21 bases. Germline CDR1 is SQVTM and CDR2 is ANQGSEA. The CDR3 DNA reads as TGCAGCGTTGAAGATATTGGTCTCGGAGGGTGGGGCAATGAGCAGTTCTTC. It yields the protein CSVEDIGLGGWGNEQFF.

In this sample, this clonotype turned up a few times. The J gene is TRBJ2-2, the V gene TRBV12-3 or TRBV12-4; D is undetermined. The V end was cut by 5 bases, the J end by 9 bases, with 7 bases between. The CDR3 extends over 11 amino acids. The CDR3 reads CASSLRRELFF. CDR3 nucleotides: TGTGCCAGCAGTCTCCGACGGGAGCTGTTTTTT.

This sequence joins TRBV6-1 and TRBJ2-3, with D tentatively TRBD1 (5 bases). The CDR3 is 14 residues long. Germline assignment: CDR1 MNHNS and CDR2 SASEGT. V was shortened by 6 bases and J by 6 bases, with 16 bases between the two germline ends. The CDR3 region is CASRGRLGWDTQYF. In DNA, the CDR3 is TGTGCCAGCAGGGGGCGGCTAGGTTGGGATACGCAGTATTTT.

This clonotype appeared a few times. The rearrangement uses TRBV6-2 or TRBV6-3 and TRBJ2-7, with 7 bases lining up with TRBD2. The CDR3 covers 17 residues. Germline CDR1 and CDR2: MNHEY and SVGEGT. The trim removed 7 bases at V and 3 bases at J, leaving 18 bases unmatched. CDR3 protein: CASIPGTIKVKGYEQYF. CDR3 nucleotides: TGTGCCAGCATTCCCGGGACTATCAAAGTAAAGGGCTACGAGCAGTACTTC.

This clonotype has only a few counts. The CDR3 sequence is CASSLESGRVYEQYF. In DNA form, the CDR3 reads TGTGCCAGCAGCTTAGAGAGCGGGAGGGTTTACGAGCAGTACTTC. The chain is built from TRBV7-2 and TRBJ2-7, with 10 bases identical to TRBD2. Trimming cost V 1 base and J 4 bases; bases outside gene matches: 4. Per germline, CDR1 SGHTA and CDR2 FQGNSA. The CDR3 totals 15 residues.

The chain couples TRBV11-3 to TRBJ2-5, with 8 bases fitting TRBD2. Trimming at V came to 3 bases and at J to 2 bases, leaving 11 bases not matched to a gene. This CDR3 is 17 amino acids long. Germline V CDR1 and CDR2: SGHNT, YENEEA. As DNA, the CDR3 is TGTGCCAGCAGCTTTATCCCCCAACTAGCGGAGCAAGAGACCCAGTACTTC. Protein product: CASSFIPQLAEQETQYF.

This clonotype was observed many times. The gene calls are TRBV7-8 and TRBJ2-7, with 10 bases that match TRBD2. V shed 5 bases, J shed 2 bases, and the junction held 3 bases outside the gene matches. This CDR3 spans 14 amino acids. Germline V gene data show CDR1 as SGHVS and CDR2 as FQNEAQ. CDR3 protein: CASSQTSGAYEQYF. The CDR3 nucleotides are TGTGCCAGCAGCCAAACTAGCGGGGCCTACGAGCAGTACTTC. Full variable domain (rest looked up from reference TRBV7-8 and TRBJ2-7): GAGVSQSPRYKVAKRGQDVALRCDPISGHVSLFWYQQALGQGPEFLTYFQNEAQLDKSGLPSDRFFAERPEGSVSTLKIQRTQQEDSAVYLCASSQTSGAYEQYFGPGTRLTVT.

The rearrangement joins TRBV7-6 to TRBJ2-5; perhaps TRBD2 as D (6 bases). Looked up from germline, CDR1 is SGHVS and CDR2 is FNYEAQ. V lost 0 bases to trimming and J lost 5 bases, with 16 bases between them. This CDR3 spans 16 amino acids. The CDR3 DNA follows: TGTGCCAGCAGCTTAGCGGGCCTAGAGGGGAGGGAGACCCAGTACTTC. Its protein product is CASSLAGLEGRETQYF.